This TCR beta chain stems from a study of shared clonotypes between healthy human individuals (dated by TCRdb to 2018 to 2020). For the study in its entirety: The cohort comprised a couple of women and a few men aged 18 to 49 years. To estimate repertoire size and how much clonotypes are shared between individuals, the study performed deep sequencing of blood TCR repertoires from a handful of healthy adults. Libraries were prepared and TCR repertoires were sequenced by different laboratories using diverse techniques, in order to increase sequencing depth and limit assay-specific biases. For each donor, CD4 naive and CD4 memory were each given three plates, CD8 naive was given two plates, and CD8 memory was given one plate. Each donor's leukapheresis produced roughly between roughly 0.94 and 9.5 billion PBMCs.

Remarks on this clone: Its target antigen remains unknown. No qualities accompany the bases; no much larger clone lies one base away.

Donors were healthy HIV-negative adults with no recently reported acute infections or vaccinations. Every donor was a Caucasian adult residing in Nashville, Tennessee, USA. CD8 memory samples combined magnetically selected CD45RO+ cells with CCR7-negative CD45RA+ effector memory (TemRA) cells. Blood was obtained by leukapheresis, after which PBMCs were separated by Ficoll-Histopaque density gradient centrifugation and cryopreserved in liquid nitrogen vapor phase. Analytical flow cytometry was used to check the purity and quantity of each magnetically sorted T cell population. From each sorted fraction, genomic DNA was isolated and quantified by UV absorbance on a Nanodrop 2000c. Findings and caveats that apply to the study as a whole: Pairwise subsampling indicated that sequencing depth was expected to affect the degree of clonotype sharing among donors. Naive subsets generally had larger estimated clonotype richness than memory subsets did. Only blood was sampled, and tissue TCR repertoires likely differ from those in blood. Rarefaction of sorted-subset datasets indicated incomplete sequencing despite the large sequencing depth. The genetic and exposure-history diversity represented was limited by the small number of donors. Approximately 5% of naive CD4, 3.5% of naive CD8, around 2.3% of memory CD4, and around 0.42% of memory CD8 clonotypes were shared across several donors. Clonotypes shared by all four sorted-subset donors showed higher generation probabilities than non-shared clonotypes.

CDR1 and CDR2 were assigned from the germline V gene (reference sequence) as LNHDA and SQIVND. V is shortened by 0 bases, J by 4 bases, and the region joining them spans 10 bases. Measured from the cysteine to the phenylalanine, the CDR3 is 15 residues long. The read is trimmed to its CDR3 DNA, 45 bases read in frame from base 1. Using the deep immunoSEQ assay, multiplex PCR amplified TCR CDR3 regions from genomic DNA. For each cell subset, the extracted genomic DNA was distributed evenly across all wells of several immunoSEQ 96-well plates, and each plate served as one replicate. Each replicate PCR for sorted subsets received about 200 ng genomic DNA, equal to roughly 30,000 T cell genomes. Purified libraries were quantified with a Qubit 3.0 fluorometer, sized on a Bioanalyzer 2100, and re-quantified with the KAPA Library Quantification kit. Every immunoSEQ 96-well plate was sequenced on a separate single-read 150-cycle Illumina NextSeq 550 flow cell. The paper's processing steps were these. The immunoSEQ output contained only junctional sequences without quality scores, so filtering could not match that applied to full-length reads. Sequences were annotated with PyIR, a Python wrapper for IgBLAST v1.9, and V/J genes and CDR3 were assigned using IMGT germline references. Reads were removed for weak V/J assignments (E-value above 1e-6), missing CDR3, stop codons, out-of-frame junctions, or ambiguous translated residues. V3J clonotypes were defined as sequences sharing an identical inferred V gene, J gene, and CDR3 amino acid sequence. To compute the percentage overlap between repertoires, the number of shared unique clonotypes was divided by the size of the smaller repertoire. RTK rarefaction, the Chao1 estimator, and Recon v2.1 estimates of unobserved clonotypes were used to assess repertoire richness. OLGA was used to compute generation probabilities for all TCRbeta clonotypes that the gDNA method yielded from a handful of donors. Here the immuneACCESS table is served through TCRdb, limited to in-frame sequences with V and J called. Missing clones are a known gap in these copies; in checked studies unresolved V genes cover under half, and the rest lacks a known reason. V and J calls and clone size are given by that table; D and trimming were obtained from the DNA. The table for this sample lists roughly 700,000 clones; less than 95% of them were counted only once. The biggest ten clones account for approximately 35% of the sample.

Sequencing input: memory CD8+ T cells from PBMCs. The cell subset or site tag for this specimen amounts to: CD45RO+ cells pooled with CCR7-negative TemRA cells. This clonotype was sampled from a young man in good health. Some clones in this sample may be carry-over from other donors' samples. In this chain, TRBV19 is recombined with TRBJ1-5; TRBD1 is possibly the D segment (5 matching bases). CDR3 reads: CASSIEEGRNQPQHF. The DNA reads TGTGCCAGTAGTATAGAGGAGGGACGGAATCAGCCCCAGCATTTT.